This T cell receptor (beta chain) is from a study of follicular helper T cells after annual influenza vaccination. Study-level results: ICOS+CD38+ cTfh clonality tracked population frequency, and its change tracked circulating plasmablast change.

As regards this clone: Its antigen is not identified.

Looked up from germline, CDR1 is MNHEY and CDR2 is SMNVEV (reference sequence). V gave up 4 bases and J gave up 4 bases, with 13 bases separating them. The CDR3 is 14 amino acids. Specified time point: 2015-2016 season, 7 days after influenza vaccination. Per time point, roughly 40-110 mL of blood was sampled. Survey level resolution was used for TCRB sequencing. Data came from immunoSEQ multiplex PCR; TCRdb stores just in-frame clones and leaves some out. The sample contains fewer than 950 clones, approximately 78% of which appear only once. The receptor comes from an adult who received the influenza vaccine. The specimen comprised CXCR5+ CD38+ circulating T follicular helper cells from blood, sampled 7 days after influenza vaccination. The subset was: circulating Tfh, non-naive CD4+CXCR5+PD-1+ (ICOS+CD38+ or ICOS-CD38-). The rearrangement links TRBV27 to TRBJ1-2; possibly TRBD1 for D (5 bases). This CDR3 is CASSSMRQSYGYTF. CDR3 sequence (DNA): TGTGCCAGCAGTTCCATGAGACAGTCCTATGGCTACACCTTC.